This T cell receptor beta chain appears in the sequencing data of a study of cytomegalovirus exposure and HLA in healthy donors. Study-wide points: Sequencing had likely introduced a cluster of highly shared sequence variants as an artifact. Beyond CMV serostatus, there was no information to go on about immune exposure.

With respect to this clone: Its antigen remains unidentified.

Researchers ran the PCR with 60 Vbeta and 13 Jbeta primers. The repertoire was sequenced with immunoSEQ multiplex PCR; TCRdb's copy has only in-frame clones and lacks some. The data show under 250,000 clones, 80% to 90% seen once. This CDR3 comprises 15 residues. The junction had 10 bases not matched to a gene; V was cut back by 0 bases and J by 7 bases. Germline CDR1 SGHRS, CDR2 YFSETQ. The sequencing sample was made of PBMCs. This TCR came from a girl aged 2 to 10 in good health and CMV-seronegative. The chain uses TRBV5-1 and TRBJ2-7; 7 bases fit TRBD2. The CDR3 loop reads CASSLEASGLREQYF. CDR3 DNA: TGCGCCAGCAGCTTGGAGGCTAGCGGTCTCCGGGAGCAGTACTTC.